This T cell receptor (beta chain) was observed in a study of T cell repertoires in cytomegalovirus infection. Each CDR3 protein is one row after TCRdb ran MiXCR on the reads. The sample records approximately 260,000 distinct CDR3 sequences, about 20% being singletons. For this clonotype: Its antigen remains unidentified.

Looked up from germline, CDR1 is SQVTM and CDR2 is ANQGSEA. The CDR3 runs 11 residues. The V and J ends lost 7 bases and 5 bases respectively, with 9 bases between them. The starting material was cultured PBMCs, obtained from culture after CMV antigen stimulation. This chain joins TRBV29-1 and TRBJ2-1; unclear D gene. The receptor comes from a human donor in good health (CMV status not recorded). Some clones in this sample may be carry-over from other donors' samples. The CDR3 nucleotides are TGCAGCGGGGTGCGGCACAATGAGCAGTTCTTC. Its translation is CSGVRHNEQFF.